The clone carrying this TCR beta chain is labeled as medium-sized. Its antigen is undetermined. The data derive from a study of T cells in localized non-small cell lung cancer. Study findings and constraints: Adjacent uninvolved lung tissue had the highest T cell clonality, exceeding tumor.

This CDR3 is built from 13 residues. From germline, CDR1 is SGHTA and CDR2 FQGNSA. Trimming pared 5 bases from V and 5 bases from J, leaving 10 bases between. Repertoires were generated with immunoSEQ multiplex PCR, while TCRdb's copy carries only in-frame clones and drops some. The data contain around 2,700 clones, roughly 30% of them seen just once; the ten biggest clones take up approximately 17%. The rearrangement joins TRBV7-2 to TRBJ2-1, with D possibly TRBD1 on 5 matching bases. This sample comprised lung tumor tissue, obtained before any cancer treatment. The receptor was derived from a female donor at least 60 years old with stage II lung adenocarcinoma. As DNA, the CDR3 is TGTGCCAGCAGCCAAGACAGCCACAATGAGCAGTTCTTC. Its translation: CASSQDSHNEQFF.